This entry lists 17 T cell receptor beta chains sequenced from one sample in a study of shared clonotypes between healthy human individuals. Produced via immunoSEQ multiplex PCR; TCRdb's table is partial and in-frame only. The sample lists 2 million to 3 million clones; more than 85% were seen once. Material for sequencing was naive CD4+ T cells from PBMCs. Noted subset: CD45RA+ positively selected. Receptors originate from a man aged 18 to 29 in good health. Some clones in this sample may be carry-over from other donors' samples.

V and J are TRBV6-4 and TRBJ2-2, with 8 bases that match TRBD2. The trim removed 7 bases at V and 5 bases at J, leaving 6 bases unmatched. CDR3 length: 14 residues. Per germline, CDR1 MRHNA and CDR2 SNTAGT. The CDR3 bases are TGTGCCAGCACCCTCCAGCGGGAGACCGGGGAGCTGTTTTTT. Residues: CASTLQRETGELFF.

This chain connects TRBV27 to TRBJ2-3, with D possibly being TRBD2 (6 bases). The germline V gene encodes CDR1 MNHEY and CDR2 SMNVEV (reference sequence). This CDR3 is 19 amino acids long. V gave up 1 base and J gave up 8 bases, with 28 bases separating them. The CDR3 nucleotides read TGTGCCAGCAGTTTATTCGCGGTGGGGCTAGCGTACATCGCGGTTACGCAGTATTTT. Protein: CASSLFAVGLAYIAVTQYF.

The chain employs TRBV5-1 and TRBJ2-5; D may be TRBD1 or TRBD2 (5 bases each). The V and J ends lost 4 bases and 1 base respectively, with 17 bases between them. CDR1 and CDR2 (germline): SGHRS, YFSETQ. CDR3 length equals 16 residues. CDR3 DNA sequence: TGCGCCAGCAGCCTTGGGGGTTACCGTACCCAAGAGACCCAGTACTTC. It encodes CASSLGGYRTQETQYF.

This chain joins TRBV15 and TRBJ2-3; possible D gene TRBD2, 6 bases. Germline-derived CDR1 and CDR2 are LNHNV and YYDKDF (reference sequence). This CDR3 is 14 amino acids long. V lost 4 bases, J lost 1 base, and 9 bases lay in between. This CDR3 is CATSTGTGTDTQYF. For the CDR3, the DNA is TGTGCCACCAGCACAGGGACTGGCACAGATACGCAGTATTTT.

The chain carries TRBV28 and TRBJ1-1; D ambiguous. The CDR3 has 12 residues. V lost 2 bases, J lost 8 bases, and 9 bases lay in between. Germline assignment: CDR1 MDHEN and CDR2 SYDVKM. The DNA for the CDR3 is TGTGCCAGCAGTTTACCTCAGACGGAAGCTTTCTTT. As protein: CASSLPQTEAFF. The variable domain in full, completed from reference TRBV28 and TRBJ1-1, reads DVKVTQSSRYLVKRTGEKVFLECVQDMDHENMFWYRQDPGLGLRLIYFSYDVKMKEKGDIPEGYSVSREKKERFSLILESASTNQTSMYLCASSLPQTEAFFGQGTRLTVV.

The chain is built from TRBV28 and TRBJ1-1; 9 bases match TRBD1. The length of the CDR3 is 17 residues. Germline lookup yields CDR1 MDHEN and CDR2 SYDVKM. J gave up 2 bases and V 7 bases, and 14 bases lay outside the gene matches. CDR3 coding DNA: TGTGCCAGCAATCATTACGGACAGGGGTTTGTAAACACTGAAGCTTTCTTT. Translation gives CASNHYGQGFVNTEAFF.

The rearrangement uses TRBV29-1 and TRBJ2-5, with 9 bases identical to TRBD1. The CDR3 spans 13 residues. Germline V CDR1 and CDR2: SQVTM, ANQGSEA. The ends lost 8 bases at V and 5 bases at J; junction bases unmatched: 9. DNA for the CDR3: TGCAGCTTCAAAACCGACAGGGGGGAGACCCAGTACTTC. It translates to CSFKTDRGETQYF.

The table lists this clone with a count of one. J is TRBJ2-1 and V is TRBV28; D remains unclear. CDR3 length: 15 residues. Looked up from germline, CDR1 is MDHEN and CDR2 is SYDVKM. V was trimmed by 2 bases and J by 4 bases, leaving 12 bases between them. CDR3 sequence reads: CASSLGSAEYNEQFF. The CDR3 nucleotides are TGTGCCAGCAGTTTAGGCAGCGCCGAGTACAATGAGCAGTTCTTC.

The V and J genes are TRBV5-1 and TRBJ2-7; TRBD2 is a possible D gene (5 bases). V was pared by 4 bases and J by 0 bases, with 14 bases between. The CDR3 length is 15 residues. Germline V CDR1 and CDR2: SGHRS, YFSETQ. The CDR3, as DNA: TGCGCCAGCAGCCTGCCGCGGGTCGGCTCCTACGAGCAGTACTTC. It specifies CASSLPRVGSYEQYF.

The CDR3 region is CASSPQGWSANTEAFF. In nucleotides, the CDR3 is TGTGCCAGCAGCCCCCAGGGTTGGTCGGCGAACACTGAAGCTTTCTTT. The rearrangement links TRBV9 to TRBJ1-1, with TRBD1 as a possible D gene (5 bases). Trimming left V 4 bases short and J 1 base short, with 17 bases between. CDR1 is SGDLS, CDR2 YYNGEE, per germline. The CDR3 has 16 amino acids.

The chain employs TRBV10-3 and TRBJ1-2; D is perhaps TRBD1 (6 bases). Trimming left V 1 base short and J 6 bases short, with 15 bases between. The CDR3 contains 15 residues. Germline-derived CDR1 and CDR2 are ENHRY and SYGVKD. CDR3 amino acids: CAISEYQGTVDGYTF. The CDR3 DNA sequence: TGTGCCATCAGTGAGTATCAGGGGACGGTGGATGGCTACACCTTC.

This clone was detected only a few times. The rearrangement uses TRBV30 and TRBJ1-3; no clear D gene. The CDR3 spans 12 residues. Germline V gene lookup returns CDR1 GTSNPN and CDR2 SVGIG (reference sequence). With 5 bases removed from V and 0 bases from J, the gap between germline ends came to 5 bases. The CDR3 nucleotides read TGTGCCTGGCAGCACTCTGGAAACACCATATATTTT. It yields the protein CAWQHSGNTIYF.

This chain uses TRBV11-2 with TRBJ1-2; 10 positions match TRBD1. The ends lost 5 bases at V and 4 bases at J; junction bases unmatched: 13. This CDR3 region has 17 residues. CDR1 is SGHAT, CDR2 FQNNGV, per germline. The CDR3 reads CASSMGQGRPTGYGYTF. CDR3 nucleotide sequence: TGTGCCAGCAGCATGGGACAGGGGAGACCCACGGGCTATGGCTACACCTTC.

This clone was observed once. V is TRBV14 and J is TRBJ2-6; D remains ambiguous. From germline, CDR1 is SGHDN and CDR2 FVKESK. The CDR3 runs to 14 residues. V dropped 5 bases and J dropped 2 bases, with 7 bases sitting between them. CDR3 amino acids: CASSTNAGANVLTF. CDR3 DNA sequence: TGTGCCAGCAGCACGAATGCTGGGGCCAACGTCCTGACTTTC.

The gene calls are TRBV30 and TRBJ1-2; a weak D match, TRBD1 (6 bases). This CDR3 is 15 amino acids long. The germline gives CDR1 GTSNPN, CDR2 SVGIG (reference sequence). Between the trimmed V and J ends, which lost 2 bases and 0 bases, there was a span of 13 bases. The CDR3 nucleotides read TGTGCCTGGAGTATCGGACAGACTGCTAACTATGGCTACACCTTC. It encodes CAWSIGQTANYGYTF.

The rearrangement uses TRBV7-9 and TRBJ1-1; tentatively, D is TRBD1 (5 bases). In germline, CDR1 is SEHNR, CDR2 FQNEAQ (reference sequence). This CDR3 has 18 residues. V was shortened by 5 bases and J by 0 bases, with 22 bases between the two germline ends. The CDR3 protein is CASSPGGRQTPMNTEAFF. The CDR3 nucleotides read TGTGCCAGCAGCCCCGGGGGGAGGCAGACACCCATGAACACTGAAGCTTTCTTT.

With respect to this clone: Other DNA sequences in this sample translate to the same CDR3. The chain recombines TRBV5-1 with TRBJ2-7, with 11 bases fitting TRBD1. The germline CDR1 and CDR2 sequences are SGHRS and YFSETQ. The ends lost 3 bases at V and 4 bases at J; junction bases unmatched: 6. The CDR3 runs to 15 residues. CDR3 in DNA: TGCGCCAGCAGCTCCCGGGACAGGGGGTTGTACGAGCAGTACTTC. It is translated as CASSSRDRGLYEQYF.